One sample yielded the 10 T cell receptor beta chains listed below, sequenced in a study of neurological immune-mediated disorders. TCRdb recomputed calls from the 5' RACE reads with MiXCR, one row per CDR3 protein. The table has approximately 36,000 distinct CDR3 sequences, 13% to 15% seen once. Specimen: PBMCs. The receptors derive from a woman aged 45-60 years with HTLV-1-associated myelopathy (HAM/TSP).

The chain recombines TRBV7-2 with TRBJ1-2, with 11 nucleotides matching TRBD1. The CDR3 sequence is 16 residues long. J lost 4 bases, V lost 5 bases, and 9 bases had no gene match. Germline V gene data show CDR1 as SGHTA and CDR2 as FQGNSA. The CDR3 sequence is CASSNQGQGATYGYTF. The CDR3 DNA reads TGTGCCAGCAGCAATCAAGGACAGGGGGCAACCTATGGCTACACCTTC.

This clonotype was counted at least ten times. The rearrangement uses TRBV20-1 and TRBJ2-4, with 8 bases aligning to TRBD1. Germline trimming cut 1 base from V and 2 bases from J; bases unmatched to any gene: 7. Looked up from germline, CDR1 is DFQATT and CDR2 is SNEGSKA (reference sequence). The CDR3 totals 16 residues. For the CDR3, the DNA is TGCAGTGCTAGAGGAGGTTCAGGGGGCACCAAAAACATTCAGTACTTC. Residues: CSARGGSGGTKNIQYF.

At least ten counts were recorded for this clonotype. The rearrangement uses TRBV10-3 and TRBJ1-1; 7 bases fit TRBD1. The length of the CDR3 is 14 residues. The junction had 5 bases not matched to a gene; V was cut back by 5 bases and J by 2 bases. The germline gives CDR1 ENHRY, CDR2 SYGVKD. For the CDR3, the DNA is TGTGCCATCAGTACGGGACAGACCAACACTGAAGCTTTCTTT. Translation: CAISTGQTNTEAFF.

Many counts were recorded for this clonotype. The V and J genes are TRBV7-2 and TRBJ2-3; 10 bases map to TRBD2. Germline V gene lookup returns CDR1 SGHTA and CDR2 FQGNSA. The ends lost 0 bases at V and 0 bases at J; junction bases unmatched: 6. The CDR3 is 18 amino acids. CDR3 DNA sequence: TGTGCCAGCAGCTTAGCTCGGAGCGGGGGGGCGAGCACAGATACGCAGTATTTT. Amino acid sequence: CASSLARSGGASTDTQYF.

This clonotype was counted at least ten times. The chain combines TRBV9 with TRBJ2-3; D may be TRBD2 (7 bases). The germline gives CDR1 SGDLS, CDR2 YYNGEE. V was shortened by 6 bases and J by 4 bases, with 15 bases between the two germline ends. The CDR3 is 14 residues long. For the CDR3, the DNA is TGTGCCAGCACCTCAACGGGGGGCCCAGATACGCAGTATTTT. Its translation: CASTSTGGPDTQYF.

V usage is TRBV5-5 and J usage is TRBJ2-7; possible D gene TRBD1, 6 bases. Looked up from germline, CDR1 is SGHKS and CDR2 is YYEKEE (reference sequence). The CDR3 length is 15 residues. The V end was cut by 9 bases, the J end by 0 bases, with 19 bases between. CDR3 protein: CAITLEQGRSYEQYF. CDR3 DNA sequence: TGTGCCATCACCCTAGAACAGGGCCGCTCCTACGAGCAGTACTTC.

The V gene is TRBV13, the J gene TRBJ2-1; TRBD1 aligns across 11 bases. Germline CDR1 is PRHDT and CDR2 is FYEKMQ (reference sequence). The CDR3 totals 15 residues. The ends lost 4 bases at V and 7 bases at J; junction bases unmatched: 6. CDR3: CASSYGQGARNEQFF. CDR3 bases: TGTGCCAGCAGCTACGGACAGGGGGCGCGTAATGAGCAGTTCTTC.

This clonotype was seen many times. The chain combines TRBV27 with TRBJ2-7; perhaps TRBD1 as D (5 bases). Trimming removed 6 bases from V and 2 bases from J, with 14 bases in between. Germline CDR1 reads MNHEY; CDR2 reads SMNVEV (reference sequence). There are 14 residues in the CDR3. CDR3 nucleotide sequence: TGTGCCAGCAGCCCCAGGGTTTCCACCTACGAGCAGTACTTC. Translating gives CASSPRVSTYEQYF.

This clonotype appeared many times. The chain recombines TRBV2 with TRBJ1-5; D unclear. The V gene's germline CDR1 is SNHLY and CDR2 FYNNEI. CDR3 length: 12 amino acids. Trimming removed 4 bases from V and 7 bases from J, with 8 bases in between. CDR3 DNA: TGTGCCAGCAGTGTTCCTCGGCAGCCCCAGCATTTT. Translation gives CASSVPRQPQHF.

This clonotype was detected only a few times. The chain uses TRBV20-1 and TRBJ2-2; the D is unclear. V lost 0 bases and J 7 bases, leaving 6 bases between the germline ends. This CDR3 is 12 amino acids long. Germline V lookup: CDR1 DFQATT, CDR2 SNEGSKA (reference sequence). Here the CDR3 DNA reads TGCAGTGCTAGAGATCCCGTCGGGGAGCTGTTTTTT. Protein sequence: CSARDPVGELFF.